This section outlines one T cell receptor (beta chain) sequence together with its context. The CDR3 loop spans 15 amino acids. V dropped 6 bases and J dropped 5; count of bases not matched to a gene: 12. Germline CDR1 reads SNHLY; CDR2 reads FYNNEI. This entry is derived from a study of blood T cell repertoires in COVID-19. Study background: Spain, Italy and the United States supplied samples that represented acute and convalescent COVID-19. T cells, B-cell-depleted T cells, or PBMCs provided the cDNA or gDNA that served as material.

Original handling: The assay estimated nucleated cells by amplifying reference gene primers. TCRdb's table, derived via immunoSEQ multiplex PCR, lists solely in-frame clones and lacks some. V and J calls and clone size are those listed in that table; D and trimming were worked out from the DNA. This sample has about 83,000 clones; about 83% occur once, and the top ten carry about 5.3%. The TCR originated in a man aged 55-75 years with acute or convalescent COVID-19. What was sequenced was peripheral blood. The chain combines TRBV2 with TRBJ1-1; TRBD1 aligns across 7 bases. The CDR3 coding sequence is TGTGCCAGCAGACCTCTCACAGGGGATGAGACTGAAGCTTTCTTT. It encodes CASRPLTGDETEAFF.